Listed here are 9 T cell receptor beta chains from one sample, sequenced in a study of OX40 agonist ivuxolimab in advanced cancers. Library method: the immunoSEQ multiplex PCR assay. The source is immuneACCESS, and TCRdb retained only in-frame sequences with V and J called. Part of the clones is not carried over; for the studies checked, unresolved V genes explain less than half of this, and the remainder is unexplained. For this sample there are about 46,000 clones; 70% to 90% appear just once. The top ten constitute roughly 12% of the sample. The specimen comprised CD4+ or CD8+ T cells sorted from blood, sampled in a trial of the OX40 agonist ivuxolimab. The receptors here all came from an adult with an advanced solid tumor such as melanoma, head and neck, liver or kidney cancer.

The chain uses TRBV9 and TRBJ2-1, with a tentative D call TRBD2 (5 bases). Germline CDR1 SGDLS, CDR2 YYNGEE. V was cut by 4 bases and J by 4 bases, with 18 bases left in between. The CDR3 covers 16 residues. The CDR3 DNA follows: TGTGCCAGCAGCAACGACCGGGAAACACCTTACAATGAGCAGTTCTTC. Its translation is CASSNDRETPYNEQFF.

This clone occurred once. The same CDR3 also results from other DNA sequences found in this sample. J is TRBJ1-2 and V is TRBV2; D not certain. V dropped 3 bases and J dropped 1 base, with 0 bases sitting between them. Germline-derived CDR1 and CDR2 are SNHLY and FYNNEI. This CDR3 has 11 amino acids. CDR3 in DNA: TGTGCCAGCAGTGATAACTATGGCTACACCTTC. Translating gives CASSDNYGYTF.

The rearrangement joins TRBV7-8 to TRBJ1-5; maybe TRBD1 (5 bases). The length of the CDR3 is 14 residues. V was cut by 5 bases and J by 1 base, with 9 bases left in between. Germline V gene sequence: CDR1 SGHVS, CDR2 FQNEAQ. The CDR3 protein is CASSQGASNQPQHF. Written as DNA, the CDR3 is TGTGCCAGCAGCCAAGGGGCCAGCAATCAGCCCCAGCATTTT.

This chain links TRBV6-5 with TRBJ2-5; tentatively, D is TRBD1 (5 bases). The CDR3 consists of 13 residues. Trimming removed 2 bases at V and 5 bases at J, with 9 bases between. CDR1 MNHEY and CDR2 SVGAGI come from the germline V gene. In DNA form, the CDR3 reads TGTGCCAGCAGTTACCAGGGTTGGGAGACCCAGTACTTC. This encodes CASSYQGWETQYF.

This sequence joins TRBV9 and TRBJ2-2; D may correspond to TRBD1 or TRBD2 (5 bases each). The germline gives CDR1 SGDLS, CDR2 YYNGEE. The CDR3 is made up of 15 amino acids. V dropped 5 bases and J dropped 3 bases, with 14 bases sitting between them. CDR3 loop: CASSALGPDTGELFF. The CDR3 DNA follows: TGTGCCAGCAGTGCCCTGGGACCGGACACCGGGGAGCTGTTTTTT.

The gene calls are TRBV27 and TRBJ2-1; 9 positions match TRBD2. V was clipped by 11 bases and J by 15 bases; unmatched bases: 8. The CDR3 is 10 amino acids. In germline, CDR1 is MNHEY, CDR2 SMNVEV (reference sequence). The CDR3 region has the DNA TGTGCCTCGTGGGGGGGACTAGCGTTCTTC. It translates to CASWGGLAFF.

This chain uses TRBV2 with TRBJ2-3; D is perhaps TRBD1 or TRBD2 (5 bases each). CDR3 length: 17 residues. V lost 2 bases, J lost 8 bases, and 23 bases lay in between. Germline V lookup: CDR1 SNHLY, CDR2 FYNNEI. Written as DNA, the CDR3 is TGTGCCAGCAGTGAAACGCTGGCAGGGAGTTCACGTAGTACGCAGTATTTT. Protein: CASSETLAGSSRSTQYF. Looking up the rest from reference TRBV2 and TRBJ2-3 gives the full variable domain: EPEVTQTPSHQVTQMGQEVILRCVPISNHLYFYWYRQILGQKVEFLVSFYNNEISEKSEIFDDQFSVERPDGSNFTLKIRSTKLEDSAMYFCASSETLAGSSRSTQYFGPGTRLTVL.

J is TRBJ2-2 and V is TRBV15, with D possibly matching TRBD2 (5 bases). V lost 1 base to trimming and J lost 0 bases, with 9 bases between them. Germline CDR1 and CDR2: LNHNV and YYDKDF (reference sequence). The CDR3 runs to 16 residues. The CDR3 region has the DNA TGTGCCACCAGCAGAGGAGGACTGCCGAACACCGGGGAGCTGTTTTTT. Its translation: CATSRGGLPNTGELFF.

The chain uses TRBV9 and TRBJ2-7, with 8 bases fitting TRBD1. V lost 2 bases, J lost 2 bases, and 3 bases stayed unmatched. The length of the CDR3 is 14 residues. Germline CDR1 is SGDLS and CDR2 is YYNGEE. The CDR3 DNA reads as TGTGCCAGCAGCGTCTGGGACAGGACCTACGAGCAGTACTTC. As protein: CASSVWDRTYEQYF.